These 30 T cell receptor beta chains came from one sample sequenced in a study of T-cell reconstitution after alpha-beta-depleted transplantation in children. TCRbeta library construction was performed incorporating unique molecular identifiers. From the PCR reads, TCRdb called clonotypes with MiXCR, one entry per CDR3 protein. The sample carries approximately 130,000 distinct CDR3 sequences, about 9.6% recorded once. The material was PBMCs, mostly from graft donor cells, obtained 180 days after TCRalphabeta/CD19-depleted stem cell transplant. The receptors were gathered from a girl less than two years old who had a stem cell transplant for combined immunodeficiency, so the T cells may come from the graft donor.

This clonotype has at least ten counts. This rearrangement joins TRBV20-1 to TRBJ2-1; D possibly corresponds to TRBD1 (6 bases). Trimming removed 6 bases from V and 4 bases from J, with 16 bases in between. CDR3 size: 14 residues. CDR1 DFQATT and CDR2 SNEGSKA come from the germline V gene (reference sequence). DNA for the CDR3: TGCAGTGCCCGGAACAGGGTTTTGTACAATGAGCAGTTCTTC. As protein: CSARNRVLYNEQFF.

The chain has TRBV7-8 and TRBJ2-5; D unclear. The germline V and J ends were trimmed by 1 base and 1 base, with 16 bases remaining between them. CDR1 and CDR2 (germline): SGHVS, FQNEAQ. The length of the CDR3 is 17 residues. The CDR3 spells CASSLVASGASQETQYF. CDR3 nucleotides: TGTGCCAGCAGCTTAGTAGCCTCCGGAGCCTCCCAAGAGACCCAGTACTTC.

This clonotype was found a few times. In DNA, the CDR3 is TGTGCCAGCAGCCGAAGGCTACTCACAGATACGCAGTATTTT. This translates into CASSRRLLTDTQYF. The genes are TRBV7-9 and TRBJ2-3; no reliable D call. CDR3 length: 14 amino acids. V dropped 5 bases and J dropped 2 bases, with 11 bases sitting between them. Germline V gene sequence: CDR1 SEHNR, CDR2 FQNEAQ (reference sequence).

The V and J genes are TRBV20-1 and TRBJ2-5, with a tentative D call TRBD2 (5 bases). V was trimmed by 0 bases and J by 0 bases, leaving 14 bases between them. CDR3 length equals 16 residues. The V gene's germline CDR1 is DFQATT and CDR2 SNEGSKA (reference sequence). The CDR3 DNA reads TGCAGTGCTAGAGATCCCGGACTCGGCTACCAAGAGACCCAGTACTTC. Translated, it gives CSARDPGLGYQETQYF.

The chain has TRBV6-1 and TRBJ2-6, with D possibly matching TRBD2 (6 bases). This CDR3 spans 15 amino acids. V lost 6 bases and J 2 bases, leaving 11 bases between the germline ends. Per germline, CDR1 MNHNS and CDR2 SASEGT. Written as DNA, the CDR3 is TGTGCCAGCAGCCCGACGGGGGCTGGGGCCAACGTCCTGACTTTC. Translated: CASSPTGAGANVLTF.

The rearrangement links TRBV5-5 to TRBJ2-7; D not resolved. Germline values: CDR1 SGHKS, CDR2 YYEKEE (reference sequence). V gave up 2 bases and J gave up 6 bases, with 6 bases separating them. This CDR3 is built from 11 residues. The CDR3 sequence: CASSLPGEQYF. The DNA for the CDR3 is TGTGCCAGCAGCTTACCAGGCGAGCAGTACTTC.

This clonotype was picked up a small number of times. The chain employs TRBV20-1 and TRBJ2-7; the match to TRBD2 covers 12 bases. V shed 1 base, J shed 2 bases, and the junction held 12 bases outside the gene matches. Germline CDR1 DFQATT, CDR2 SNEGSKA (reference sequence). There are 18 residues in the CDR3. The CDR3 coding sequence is TGCAGTGCTAGAGCCCCGGGACTAGCGGGTAAAGGACCCTACGAGCAGTACTTC. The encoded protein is CSARAPGLAGKGPYEQYF.

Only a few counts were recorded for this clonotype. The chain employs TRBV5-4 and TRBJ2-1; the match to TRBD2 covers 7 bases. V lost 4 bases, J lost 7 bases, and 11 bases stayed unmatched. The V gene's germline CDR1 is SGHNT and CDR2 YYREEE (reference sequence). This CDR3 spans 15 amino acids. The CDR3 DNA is TGTGCCAGCAGCGAAAAAAGGTTGCGGGGGAATGAGCAGTTCTTC. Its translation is CASSEKRLRGNEQFF.

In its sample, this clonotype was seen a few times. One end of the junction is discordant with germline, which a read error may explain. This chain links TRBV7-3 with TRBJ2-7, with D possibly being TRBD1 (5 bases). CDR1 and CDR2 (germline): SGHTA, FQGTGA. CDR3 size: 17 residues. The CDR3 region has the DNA TGTGCCAGCAACTTAGGGTTTTTTAGTCCAGGGATCTACGAGCAGTACTTC. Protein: CASNLGFFSPGIYEQYF.

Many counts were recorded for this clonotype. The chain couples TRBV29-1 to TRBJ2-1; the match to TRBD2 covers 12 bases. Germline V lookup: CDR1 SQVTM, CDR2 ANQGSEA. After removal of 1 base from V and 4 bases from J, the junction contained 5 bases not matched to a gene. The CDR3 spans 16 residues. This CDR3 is CSVEATSGRTYNEQFF. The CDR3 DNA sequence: TGCAGCGTTGAAGCTACTAGCGGGAGGACTTACAATGAGCAGTTCTTC.

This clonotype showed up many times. The CDR3 is CAIRHWNTEAFF. The CDR3 region has the DNA TGTGCCATCAGACACTGGAACACTGAAGCTTTCTTT. J is TRBJ1-1 and V is TRBV10-3; D gene unclear. The CDR3 loop spans 12 amino acids. V shed 6 bases and J shed 1 base, with 6 bases lying between them. Germline values: CDR1 ENHRY, CDR2 SYGVKD.

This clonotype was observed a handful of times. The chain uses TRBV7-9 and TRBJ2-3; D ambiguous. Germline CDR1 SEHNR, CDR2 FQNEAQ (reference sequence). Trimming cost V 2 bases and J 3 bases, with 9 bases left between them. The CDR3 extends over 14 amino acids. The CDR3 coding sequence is TGTGCCAGCAGCTTAAGTACTGAAACAGATACGCAGTATTTT. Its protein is CASSLSTETDTQYF. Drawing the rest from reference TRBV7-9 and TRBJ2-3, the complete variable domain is DTGVSQNPRHKITKRGQNVTFRCDPISEHNRLYWYRQTLGQGPEFLTYFQNEAQLEKSRLLSDRFSAERPKGSFSTLEIQRTEQGDSAMYLCASSLSTETDTQYFGPGTRLTVL.

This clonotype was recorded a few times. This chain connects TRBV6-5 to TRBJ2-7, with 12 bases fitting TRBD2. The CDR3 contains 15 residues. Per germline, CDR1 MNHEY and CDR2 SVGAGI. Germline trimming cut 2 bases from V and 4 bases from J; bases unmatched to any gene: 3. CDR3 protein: CASSYGLAGGYEQYF. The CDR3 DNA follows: TGTGCCAGCAGTTACGGGCTAGCGGGAGGGTACGAGCAGTACTTC.

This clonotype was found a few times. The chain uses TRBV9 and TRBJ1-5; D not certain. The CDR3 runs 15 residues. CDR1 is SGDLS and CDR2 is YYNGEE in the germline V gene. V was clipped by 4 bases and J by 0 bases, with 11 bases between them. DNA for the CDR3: TGTGCCAGCAGCCTCTATGGGCATAGCAATCAGCCCCAGCATTTT. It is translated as CASSLYGHSNQPQHF.

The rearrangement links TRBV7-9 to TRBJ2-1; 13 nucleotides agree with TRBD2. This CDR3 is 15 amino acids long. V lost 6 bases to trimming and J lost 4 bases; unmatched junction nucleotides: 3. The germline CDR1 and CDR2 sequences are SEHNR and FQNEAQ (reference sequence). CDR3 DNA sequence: TGTGCCAGCAGGGGGACTAGCGGGGCTTACAATGAGCAGTTCTTC. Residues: CASRGTSGAYNEQFF. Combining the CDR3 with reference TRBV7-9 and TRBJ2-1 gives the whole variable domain DTGVSQNPRHKITKRGQNVTFRCDPISEHNRLYWYRQTLGQGPEFLTYFQNEAQLEKSRLLSDRFSAERPKGSFSTLEIQRTEQGDSAMYLCASRGTSGAYNEQFFGPGTRLTVL.

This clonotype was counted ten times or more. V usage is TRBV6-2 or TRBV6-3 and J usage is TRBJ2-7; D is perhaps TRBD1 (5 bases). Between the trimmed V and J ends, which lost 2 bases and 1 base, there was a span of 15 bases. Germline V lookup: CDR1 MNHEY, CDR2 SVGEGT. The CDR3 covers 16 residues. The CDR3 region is CASSYSLQAASYEQYF. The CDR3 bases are TGTGCCAGCAGTTACAGCCTACAGGCGGCTTCCTACGAGCAGTACTTC.

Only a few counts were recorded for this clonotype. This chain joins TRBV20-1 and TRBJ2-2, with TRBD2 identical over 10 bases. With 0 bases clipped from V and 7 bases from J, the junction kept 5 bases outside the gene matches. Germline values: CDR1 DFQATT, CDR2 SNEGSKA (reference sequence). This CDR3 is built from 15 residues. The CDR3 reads CSARDSGGAHGELFF. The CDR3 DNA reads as TGCAGTGCTAGAGACAGCGGGGGGGCGCACGGGGAGCTGTTTTTT.

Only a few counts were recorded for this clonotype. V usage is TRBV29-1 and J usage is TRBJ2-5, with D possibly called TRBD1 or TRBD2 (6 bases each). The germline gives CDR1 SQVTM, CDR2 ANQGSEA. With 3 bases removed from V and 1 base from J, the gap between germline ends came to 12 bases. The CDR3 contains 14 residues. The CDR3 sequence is CSVESGAIQETQYF. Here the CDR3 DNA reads TGCAGCGTTGAGTCGGGGGCGATCCAAGAGACCCAGTACTTC.

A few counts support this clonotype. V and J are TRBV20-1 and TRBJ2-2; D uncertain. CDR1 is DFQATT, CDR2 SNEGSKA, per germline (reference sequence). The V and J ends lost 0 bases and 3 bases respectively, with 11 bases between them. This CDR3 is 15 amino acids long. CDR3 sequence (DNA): TGCAGTGCTAGAGATAGAAAAACCTACACCGGGGAGCTGTTTTTT. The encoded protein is CSARDRKTYTGELFF.

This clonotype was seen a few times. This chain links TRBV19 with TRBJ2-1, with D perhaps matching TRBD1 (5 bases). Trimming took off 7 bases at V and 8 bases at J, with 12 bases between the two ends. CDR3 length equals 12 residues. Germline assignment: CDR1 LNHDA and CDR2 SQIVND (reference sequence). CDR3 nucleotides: TGTGCCAGTAAGGGGATAGGGGATGAGCAGTTCTTC. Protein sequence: CASKGIGDEQFF.

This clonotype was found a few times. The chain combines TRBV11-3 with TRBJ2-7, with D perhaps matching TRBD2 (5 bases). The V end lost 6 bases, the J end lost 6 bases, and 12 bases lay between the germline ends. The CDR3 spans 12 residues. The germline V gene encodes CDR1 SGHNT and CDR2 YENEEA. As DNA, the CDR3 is TGTGCCAGCAGAACGGGGTCAGTCGAGCAGTACTTC. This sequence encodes CASRTGSVEQYF.

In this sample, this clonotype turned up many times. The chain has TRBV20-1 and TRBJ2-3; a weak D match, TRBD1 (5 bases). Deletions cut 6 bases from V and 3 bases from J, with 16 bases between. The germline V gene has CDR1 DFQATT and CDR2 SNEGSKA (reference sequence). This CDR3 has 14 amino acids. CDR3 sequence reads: CSAGRPSRTDTQYF. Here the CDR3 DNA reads TGCAGTGCGGGGCGCCCAAGTAGGACAGATACGCAGTATTTT.

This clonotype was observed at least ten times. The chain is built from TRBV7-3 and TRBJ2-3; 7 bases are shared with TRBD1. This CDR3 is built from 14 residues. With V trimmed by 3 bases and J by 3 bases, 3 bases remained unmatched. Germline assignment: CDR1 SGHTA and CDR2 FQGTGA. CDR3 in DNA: TGTGCCAGCAGCTTGACAGGGCCTACAGATACGCAGTATTTT. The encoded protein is CASSLTGPTDTQYF. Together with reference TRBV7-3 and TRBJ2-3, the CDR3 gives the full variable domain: GAGVSQTPSNKVTEKGKYVELRCDPISGHTALYWYRQSLGQGPEFLIYFQGTGAADDSGLPNDRFFAVRPEGSVSTLKIQRTERGDSAVYLCASSLTGPTDTQYFGPGTRLTVL.

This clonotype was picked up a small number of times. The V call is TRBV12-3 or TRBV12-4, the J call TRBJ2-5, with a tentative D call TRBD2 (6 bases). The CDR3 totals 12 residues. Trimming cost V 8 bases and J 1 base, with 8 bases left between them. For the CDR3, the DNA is TGTGCCAGCGGGGAGGCCCAAGAGACCCAGTACTTC. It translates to CASGEAQETQYF.

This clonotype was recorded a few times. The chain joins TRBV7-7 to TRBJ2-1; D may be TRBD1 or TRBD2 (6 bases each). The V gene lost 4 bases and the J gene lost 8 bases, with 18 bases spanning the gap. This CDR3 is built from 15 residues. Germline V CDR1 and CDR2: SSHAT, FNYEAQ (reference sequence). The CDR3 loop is CASSSLVGGIDEQFF. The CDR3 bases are TGTGCCAGCAGCTCCTTGGTGGGGGGCATCGATGAGCAGTTCTTC. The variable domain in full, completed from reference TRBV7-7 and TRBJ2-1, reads GAGVSQSPRYKVTKRGQDVTLRCDPISSHATLYWYQQALGQGPEFLTYFNYEAQPDKSGLPSDRFSAERPEGSISTLTIQRTEQRDSAMYRCASSSLVGGIDEQFFGPGTRLTVL.

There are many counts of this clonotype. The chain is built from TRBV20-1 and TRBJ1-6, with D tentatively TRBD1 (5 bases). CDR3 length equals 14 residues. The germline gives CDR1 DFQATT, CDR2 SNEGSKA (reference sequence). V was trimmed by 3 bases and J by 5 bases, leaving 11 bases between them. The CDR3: CSARTGTDNSPLHF. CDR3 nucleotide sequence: TGCAGTGCTAGGACCGGGACGGATAATTCACCCCTCCACTTT.

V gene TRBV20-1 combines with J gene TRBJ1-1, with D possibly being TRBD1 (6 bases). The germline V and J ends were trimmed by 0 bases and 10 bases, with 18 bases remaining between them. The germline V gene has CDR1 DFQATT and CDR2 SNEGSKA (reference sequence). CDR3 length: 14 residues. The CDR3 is CSARDWGAGDRAFF. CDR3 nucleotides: TGCAGTGCTAGAGATTGGGGGGCAGGGGATCGAGCTTTCTTT.

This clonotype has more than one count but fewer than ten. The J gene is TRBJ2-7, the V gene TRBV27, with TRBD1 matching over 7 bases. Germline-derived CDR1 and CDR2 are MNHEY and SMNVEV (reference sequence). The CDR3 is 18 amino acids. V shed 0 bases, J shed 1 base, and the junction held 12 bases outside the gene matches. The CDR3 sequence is CASSLSPSLQGPSYEQYF. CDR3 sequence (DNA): TGTGCCAGCAGTTTATCCCCCAGCCTACAGGGGCCTTCCTACGAGCAGTACTTC.

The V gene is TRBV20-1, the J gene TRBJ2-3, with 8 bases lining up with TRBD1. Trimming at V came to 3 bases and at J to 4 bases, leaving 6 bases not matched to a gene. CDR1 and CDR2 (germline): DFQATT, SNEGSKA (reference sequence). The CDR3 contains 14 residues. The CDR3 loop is CSARNQGASDTQYF. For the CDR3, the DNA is TGCAGTGCTAGGAATCAGGGGGCATCAGATACGCAGTATTTT.

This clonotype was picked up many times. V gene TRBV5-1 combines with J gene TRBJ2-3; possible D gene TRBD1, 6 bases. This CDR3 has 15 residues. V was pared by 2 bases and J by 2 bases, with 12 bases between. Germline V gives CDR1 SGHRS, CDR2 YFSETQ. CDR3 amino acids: CASSLTTGNTDTQYF. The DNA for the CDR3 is TGCGCCAGCAGCTTAACCACAGGGAACACAGATACGCAGTATTTT.